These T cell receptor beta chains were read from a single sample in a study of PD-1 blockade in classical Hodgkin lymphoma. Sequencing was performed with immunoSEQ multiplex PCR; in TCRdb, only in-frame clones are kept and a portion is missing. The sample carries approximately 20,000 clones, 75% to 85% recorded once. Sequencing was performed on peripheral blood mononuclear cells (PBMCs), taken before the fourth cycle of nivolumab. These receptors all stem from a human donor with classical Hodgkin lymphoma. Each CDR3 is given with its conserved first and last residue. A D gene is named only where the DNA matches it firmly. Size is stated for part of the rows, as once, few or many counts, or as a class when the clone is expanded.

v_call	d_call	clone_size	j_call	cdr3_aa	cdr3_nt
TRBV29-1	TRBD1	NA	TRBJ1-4	CSGGQGYREKLFF	TGCAGCGGAGGACAGGGGTATCGCGAAAAACTGTTTTTT
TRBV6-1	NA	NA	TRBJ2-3	CASSDAGASTDTQYF	TGTGCCAGCAGTGACGCAGGGGCCTCCACAGATACGCAGTATTTT
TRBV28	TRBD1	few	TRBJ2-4	CASSQWISTGRGNIQYF	TGTGCCAGCAGTCAATGGATCTCGACAGGGAGAGGAAACATTCAGTACTTC
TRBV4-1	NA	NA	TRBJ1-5	CASSQDGGSNQPQHF	TGCGCCAGCAGCCAAGATGGGGGGTCCAATCAGCCCCAGCATTTT
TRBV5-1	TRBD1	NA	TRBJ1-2	CASSPGTGGSINYGYTF	TGCGCCAGCAGCCCCGGGACAGGGGGAAGTATTAACTATGGCTACACCTTC
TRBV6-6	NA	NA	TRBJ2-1	CASRGQGIFSYNEQFF	TGTGCCAGCAGGGGCCAGGGGATCTTCTCCTACAATGAGCAGTTCTTC
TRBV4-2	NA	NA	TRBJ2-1	CASSPTSTRMIYNEQFF	TGTGCCAGCAGCCCAACCTCGACTAGAATGATATACAATGAGCAGTTCTTC
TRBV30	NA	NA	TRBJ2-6	CAWNSGTGANVLTF	TGTGCCTGGAATTCGGGGACTGGGGCCAACGTCCTGACTTTC
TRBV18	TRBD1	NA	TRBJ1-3	CASSPKQHSGTGGNTIYF	TGTGCCAGCTCACCAAAACAGCACTCCGGGACAGGGGGAAACACCATATATTTT
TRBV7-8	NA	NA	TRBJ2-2	CASSPQGGGTGELFF	TGTGCCAGCAGCCCGCAGGGGGGGGGAACCGGGGAGCTGTTTTTT
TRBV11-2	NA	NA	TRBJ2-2	CASSSGAGELFF	TGTGCCAGCAGCTCAGGGGCCGGGGAGCTGTTTTTT
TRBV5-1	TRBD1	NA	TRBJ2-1	CASTLRDRGFNEQFF	TGCGCCAGCACCCTACGGGACAGGGGATTCAATGAGCAGTTCTTC
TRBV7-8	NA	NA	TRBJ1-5	CASSLSPTTSSNQPQHF	TGTGCCAGCAGCTTAAGCCCAACGACCTCTAGCAATCAGCCCCAGCATTTT
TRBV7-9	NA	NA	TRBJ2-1	CASTFNEQFF	TGTGCCAGCACCTTCAATGAGCAGTTCTTC
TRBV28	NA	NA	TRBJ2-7	CASSHGSLSYEQYF	TGTGCCAGCAGCCATGGTTCCCTCTCCTACGAGCAGTACTTC
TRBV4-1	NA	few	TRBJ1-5	CASSQVMGGNQPQHF	TGCGCCAGCAGCCAAGTAATGGGTGGTAATCAGCCCCAGCATTTT
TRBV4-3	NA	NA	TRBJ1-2	CASSRLGTFGYTF	TGCGCCAGCAGCCGTTTAGGGACATTTGGCTACACCTTC
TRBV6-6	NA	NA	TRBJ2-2	CASSYVAGDTGELFF	TGTGCCAGCAGTTACGTGGCAGGGGACACCGGGGAGCTGTTTTTT
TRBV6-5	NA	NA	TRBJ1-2	CASSYSYDTINYGYTF	TGTGCCAGCAGTTACTCCTATGACACGATTAACTATGGCTACACCTTC
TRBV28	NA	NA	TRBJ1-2	CASSLDVAGGYTF	TGTGCCAGCAGTTTAGACGTGGCGGGGGGCTACACCTTC
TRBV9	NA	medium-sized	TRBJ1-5	CASSVGGSTNQPQHF	TGTGCCAGCAGCGTAGGTGGGTCCACCAATCAGCCCCAGCATTTT
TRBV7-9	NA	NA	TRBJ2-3	CASSFGGGSTDTQYF	TGTGCCAGCAGCTTCGGCGGGGGCAGCACAGATACGCAGTATTTT
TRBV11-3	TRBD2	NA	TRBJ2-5	CASSVGLAADPQETQYF	TGTGCCAGCAGCGTGGGACTAGCGGCCGACCCTCAAGAGACCCAGTACTTC
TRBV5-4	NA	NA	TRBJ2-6	CASSPRGASSGANVLTF	TGTGCCAGCAGCCCCCGGGGGGCCAGCTCTGGGGCCAACGTCCTGACTTTC
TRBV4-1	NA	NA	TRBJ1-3	CASSQPLRKNTIYF	TGCGCCAGCAGCCAACCTTTGAGAAAGAACACCATATATTTT
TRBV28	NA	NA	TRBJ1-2	CASSPDRIYGYTF	TGTGCCAGCAGTCCGGACAGAATCTATGGCTACACCTTC
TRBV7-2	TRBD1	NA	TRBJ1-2	CASRTSGTGYYGYTF	TGTGCCAGCAGAACCTCCGGGACAGGGTACTATGGCTACACCTTC
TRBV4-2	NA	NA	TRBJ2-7	CASSLVAGSNEQYF	TGTGCCAGCAGCTTGGTAGCAGGGAGTAACGAGCAGTACTTC
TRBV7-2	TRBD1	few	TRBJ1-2	CASSLAGQNYGYTF	TGTGCCAGCAGCTTAGCGGGACAGAACTATGGCTACACCTTC
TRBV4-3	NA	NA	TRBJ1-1	CASSQDRGMNTEAFF	TGCGCCAGCAGCCAAGACAGGGGAATGAACACTGAAGCTTTCTTT
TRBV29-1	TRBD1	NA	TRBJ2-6	CSVRTGVGANVLTF	TGCAGCGTCCGCACAGGGGTCGGGGCCAACGTCCTGACTTTC
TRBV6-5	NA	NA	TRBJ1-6	CASSYSYRGDSPLHF	TGTGCCAGCAGTTACTCCTACCGGGGAGATTCACCCCTCCACTTT
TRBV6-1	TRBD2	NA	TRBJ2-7	CASKDGGRYEQYF	TGTGCCAGCAAAGACGGGGGGAGATACGAGCAGTACTTC
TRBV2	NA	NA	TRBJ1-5	CASSYDGKDQPQHF	TGTGCCAGCAGTTACGACGGGAAAGATCAGCCCCAGCATTTT
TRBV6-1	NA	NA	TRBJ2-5	CASSEVQFGTQYF	TGTGCCAGCAGTGAAGTCCAGTTTGGGACCCAGTACTTC
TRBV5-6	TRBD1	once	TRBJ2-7	CASSTGTGWMREQYF	TGTGCCAGCAGCACAGGGACAGGGTGGATGCGCGAGCAGTACTTC
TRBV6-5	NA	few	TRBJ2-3	CASSYSRLSGTDTQYF	TGTGCCAGCAGTTACTCCCGACTATCAGGGACAGATACGCAGTATTTT
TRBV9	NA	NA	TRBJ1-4	CASSNGQPGEKLFF	TGTGCCAGCAGTAACGGTCAACCAGGGGAAAAACTGTTTTTT
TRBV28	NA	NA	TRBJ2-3	CASSSNRASTDTQYF	TGTGCCAGCAGTAGCAACAGGGCTAGCACAGATACGCAGTATTTT
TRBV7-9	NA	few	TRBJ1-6	CASSLEPLTGIYNSPLHF	TGTGCCAGCAGCTTAGAGCCCCTCACAGGGATATATAATTCACCCCTCCACTTT
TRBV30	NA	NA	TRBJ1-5	CAWNRQNNQPQHF	TGTGCCTGGAATAGGCAGAACAATCAGCCCCAGCATTTT
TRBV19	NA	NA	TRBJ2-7	CASSILSGFLYF	TGTGCCAGTAGTATCTTATCCGGGTTTCTGTACTTC
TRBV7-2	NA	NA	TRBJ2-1	CASANRRGGYNEQFF	TGTGCCAGCGCGAACCGCCGTGGAGGCTACAATGAGCAGTTCTTC
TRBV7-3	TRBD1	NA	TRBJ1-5	CASSPRTGVHQPQHF	TGTGCCAGCAGTCCCCGGACAGGGGTGCATCAGCCCCAGCATTTT
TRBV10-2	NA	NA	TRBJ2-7	CASSEGQQTYEQYF	TGCGCCAGCAGTGAGGGACAGCAAACCTACGAGCAGTACTTC
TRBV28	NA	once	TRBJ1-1	CASSLFAGIGTEAFF	TGTGCCAGCAGTTTATTTGCAGGGATAGGGACTGAAGCTTTCTTT
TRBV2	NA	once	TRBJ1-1	CASSPTLPNTEAFF	TGTGCCAGCAGTCCCACACTCCCGAACACTGAAGCTTTCTTT
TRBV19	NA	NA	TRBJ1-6	CASSIGGGNSPLHF	TGTGCCAGTAGTATAGGAGGCGGTAATTCACCCCTCCACTTT
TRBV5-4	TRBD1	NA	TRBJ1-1	CASSPVSVQGVKAFF	TGTGCCAGCAGCCCTGTCAGCGTACAGGGGGTGAAAGCTTTCTTT
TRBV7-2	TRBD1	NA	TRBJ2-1	CASSLGARQGNNEQFF	TGTGCCAGCAGCTTAGGGGCCCGACAGGGTAACAATGAGCAGTTCTTC
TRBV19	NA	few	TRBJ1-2	CASSMGRNYGYTF	TGTGCCAGTAGTATGGGACGGAACTATGGCTACACCTTC
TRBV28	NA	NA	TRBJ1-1	CASSLSVGPPKMNTEAFF	TGTGCCAGCAGTTTATCCGTCGGTCCTCCTAAAATGAACACTGAAGCTTTCTTT
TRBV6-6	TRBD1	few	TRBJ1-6	CASSYDRGLNSPLHF	TGTGCCAGCAGTTACGACAGGGGGCTTAATTCACCCCTCCACTTT
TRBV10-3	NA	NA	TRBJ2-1	CAISDYNEQFF	TGTGCCATCAGTGACTACAATGAGCAGTTCTTC
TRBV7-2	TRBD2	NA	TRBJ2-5	CASSPGTSGLETQYF	TGTGCCAGCAGCCCCGGGACTAGCGGTTTAGAGACCCAGTACTTC
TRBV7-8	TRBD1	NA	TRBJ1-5	CASSHRTGRNQPQHF	TGTGCCAGCAGTCATCGGACAGGCCGCAATCAGCCCCAGCATTTT
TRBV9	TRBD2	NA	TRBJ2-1	CASSVGPAGNEQFF	TGTGCCAGCAGCGTAGGTCCAGCGGGGAATGAGCAGTTCTTC
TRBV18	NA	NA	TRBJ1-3	CASSPPSSSGNTIYF	TGTGCCAGCTCACCACCGAGCAGCTCTGGAAACACCATATATTTT
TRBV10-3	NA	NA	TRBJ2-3	CAIGDTDTQYF	TGTGCCATCGGGGACACAGATACGCAGTATTTT
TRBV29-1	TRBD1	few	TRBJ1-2	CSAKTGDIYGYTF	TGCAGCGCGAAAACAGGGGATATCTATGGCTACACCTTC